Listed below are T cell receptor beta chains from one sample, sequenced in a study of response to subunit inactivated influenza vaccine. MiXCR, run by TCRdb on the RT-PCR reads, gives a single entry per CDR3 protein. The data contain around 490,000 distinct CDR3 sequences, 7.5% to 8.5% of them singletons. This specimen was PBMCs from blood, taken less than 30 months after vaccination. The receptors stem from a man between 50 and 75 years old who received an inactivated influenza vaccine. Each CDR3 is given with its conserved first and last residue. A D gene is named only where the DNA matches it firmly. Where a row states a size, it is once, few, many or the class of an expanded clone; other rows omit it.

clone_size,v_call,d_call,j_call,cdr3_nt,cdr3_aa
NA,TRBV20-1,NA,TRBJ2-7,TGCAGTGCTATGAGGAGGGGGCCCTACTACGAGCAGTACTTC,CSAMRRGPYYEQYF
many,TRBV5-1,NA,TRBJ2-2,TGCGCCAGCAGCGAGACAGTCGAAGCGCTGTTTTTT,CASSETVEALFF
many,TRBV5-1,NA,TRBJ1-1,TGCGCCAGCAGCTCGGGAACGAACACTGAAGCTTTCTTT,CASSSGTNTEAFF
NA,TRBV4-2,NA,TRBJ1-5,TGTGCCAGCAGCCAAGATAATAGGGCAGGTCATCAGCCCCAGCATTTT,CASSQDNRAGHQPQHF
NA,TRBV24-1,TRBD2,TRBJ2-3,TGTGCCACCAGTGATGTTAGCGGGATGGGCACAGATACGCAGTATTTT,CATSDVSGMGTDTQYF
few,TRBV4-3,NA,TRBJ1-3,TGCGCCAGCAGCCAAGATGCAACACGGGTTTCTGGAAACACCATATATTTT,CASSQDATRVSGNTIYF
NA,TRBV12-3/TRBV12-4,TRBD2,TRBJ2-5,TGTGCCAGCAGTCCCACTAGCGGGAGTGAGACCCAGTACTTC,CASSPTSGSETQYF
many,TRBV24-1,TRBD1,TRBJ1-2,TGTGCCACCAGTGATCCGGGACAGCGAAACTATGGCTACACCTTC,CATSDPGQRNYGYTF
many,TRBV5-1,NA,TRBJ2-2,TGCGCCAGCAGCTATAGGGAGACCGGGGAGCTGTTTTTT,CASSYRETGELFF
NA,TRBV20-1,NA,TRBJ2-5,TGCAGTGCTAGAGATGAGGGCACCCAAGAGACCCAGTACTTC,CSARDEGTQETQYF
few,TRBV27,NA,TRBJ2-7,TGTGCCAGCAGTTTATTCCCCTCAATTAACGAGCAGTACTTC,CASSLFPSINEQYF
many,TRBV7-8,TRBD2,TRBJ2-7,TGTGCCAGCAGACTAGCCTCTAGCGGGGCGTACGAGCAGTACTTC,CASRLASSGAYEQYF
few,TRBV5-1,NA,TRBJ2-4,TGCGCCAGCAGGCCGGTATGGGGAAAGAGGGCCAAAAACATTCAGTACTTC,CASRPVWGKRAKNIQYF
many,TRBV5-1,NA,TRBJ2-2,TGCGCCAGCAGCCCTACTCAGGTTCACACCGGGGAGCTGTTTTTT,CASSPTQVHTGELFF
NA,TRBV5-4,TRBD2,TRBJ2-1,TGTGCCAGCAGCTTCACAGTCGGGGGGGCAGGTGAGCAGTTCTTC,CASSFTVGGAGEQFF
many,TRBV5-1,NA,TRBJ2-7,TGTGCCAGCAGCTTGGACCTCTACGAGCAGTACTTC,CASSLDLYEQYF
few,TRBV5-6,NA,TRBJ1-2,TGTGCCAGCAGCTTGGGTACAGGAGGCTATGGCTACACCTTC,CASSLGTGGYGYTF
many,TRBV6-1,TRBD1,TRBJ2-1,TGTGCCAGTGGGGGACAGGGGCCGAAGAGCTCCTACAATGAGCAGTTCTTC,CASGGQGPKSSYNEQFF
few,TRBV29-1,NA,TRBJ2-7,TGCAGCGTTGCCACCCTGGGGCAAAGGTCCTACGAGCAGTACTTC,CSVATLGQRSYEQYF
many,TRBV20-1,TRBD2,TRBJ2-3,TGCAGTGCTACCCCCGAGGTTGCGGGAGCCCTTCATTTTAGCACAGATACGCAGTATTTT,CSATPEVAGALHFSTDTQYF
few,TRBV7-2,NA,TRBJ2-1,TGTGCCAGCAGCTTAGGGTGGGCCTACAATGAGCAGTTCTTC,CASSLGWAYNEQFF
many,TRBV11-2,TRBD1,TRBJ1-2,TGTGCCAGCTCACCGGGACAGTACTATGGCTACACCTTC,CASSPGQYYGYTF
NA,TRBV20-1,TRBD2,TRBJ2-3,TGCAGCCGCGGGGGGCACTTCACAGATACGCAGTATTTT,CSRGGHFTDTQYF
NA,TRBV24-1,NA,TRBJ2-7,TGTGCCACCAGTGATTTGCCAGGGCGGGCCTACGAGCAGTACTTC,CATSDLPGRAYEQYF
few,TRBV7-2,TRBD1,TRBJ2-2,TGTGCCAGCAGCTACAGGGGGGAACGTAACACCGGGGAGCTGTTTTTT,CASSYRGERNTGELFF
NA,TRBV6-5,TRBD2,TRBJ2-2,TGTGCCAGCAGTTACTCGTATAGCGGGGTCGGGGAGCTGTTTTTT,CASSYSYSGVGELFF
many,TRBV20-1,NA,TRBJ2-7,TGCAGTGCGACGGACGGAACCTACGAGCAGTACTTC,CSATDGTYEQYF
many,TRBV19,TRBD1,TRBJ1-5,TGTGCCAGTAGCGGGACAGGCGCACAGCCCCAGCATTTT,CASSGTGAQPQHF
few,TRBV7-3,NA,TRBJ2-1,TGTGCCAGCAGCTTGGGGAAGGGCAATGAGCAGTTCTTC,CASSLGKGNEQFF
NA,TRBV20-1,NA,TRBJ2-7,TGCAGTGCCGGGAGGGGGCTCTGCGAGCAGTACTTC,CSAGRGLCEQYF
NA,TRBV29-1,NA,TRBJ1-2,TGCAGCGTTGAAGGGCAGGGGCACTATGGCTACACCTTC,CSVEGQGHYGYTF
many,TRBV15,TRBD1,TRBJ1-5,TGTGCCACCAGCAGTGGACAGGGAATGCGGCCCCAGCATTTT,CATSSGQGMRPQHF
NA,TRBV5-6,NA,TRBJ1-3,TGTGCCAGCAGCTTCGGTCCGGGGGGCTTGTCTGGAAACACCATATATTTT,CASSFGPGGLSGNTIYF
many,TRBV5-4,NA,TRBJ1-1,TGTGCCAGCAGCTCTCCTGGGACTGAAGCTTTCTTT,CASSSPGTEAFF
many,TRBV20-1,TRBD2,TRBJ2-1,TGCAGTGCTAGGGGGGGGACTAGCGGGTTCAATGAGCAGTTCTTC,CSARGGTSGFNEQFF
NA,TRBV4-2,NA,TRBJ2-2,TGTGCCAGCAGCGCACAACAGGGGAACACCGGGGAGCTGTTTTTT,CASSAQQGNTGELFF
few,TRBV7-2,NA,TRBJ1-1,TGTGCCAGCAAGTACGGGATGAACACTGAAGCTTTCTTT,CASKYGMNTEAFF
NA,TRBV19,TRBD1,TRBJ1-1,TGTGCCACTAAACGACAGGGGGCTACGAACACTGAAGCTTTCTTT,CATKRQGATNTEAFF
NA,TRBV20-1,NA,TRBJ1-5,TGCAGTGCTCAGGGATCGAGGGATCAGCCCCAGCATTTT,CSAQGSRDQPQHF
few,TRBV12-3/TRBV12-4,TRBD1,TRBJ2-3,TGTGCCAGCAGGGGACAGGGATCAGATACGCAGTATTTT,CASRGQGSDTQYF
few,TRBV27,TRBD2,TRBJ2-7,TGTGCCAGCCTTTTTCGTCCGGGACTAGCGACATCCTACGAGCAGTACTTC,CASLFRPGLATSYEQYF
NA,TRBV6-2/TRBV6-3,TRBD2,TRBJ2-7,TGTGCCAGCAGGCCAAGCGGGAGTATCTACGAGCAGTACTTC,CASRPSGSIYEQYF
few,TRBV20-1,TRBD1,TRBJ1-2,TGCAGTGCTAGAGATCAAGGGGGCGGGAACTATGGCTACACCTTC,CSARDQGGGNYGYTF
many,TRBV29-1,NA,TRBJ1-1,TGCAGCGTCTCGATCAGAACTCAGAACACTGAAGCTTTCTTT,CSVSIRTQNTEAFF
few,TRBV12-3/TRBV12-4,NA,TRBJ2-2,TGTGCCAGCAGACTCGGGACTGCCACCGGGGAGCTGTTTTTT,CASRLGTATGELFF
few,TRBV9,NA,TRBJ2-3,TGTGCCAGCAGCGTAGCGACCGGGACCAGCTTCACAGATACGCAGTATTTT,CASSVATGTSFTDTQYF
few,TRBV9,TRBD2,TRBJ2-4,TGTGCCGGCAGCGGCATACCGGGAGGATCCAAAAACATTCAGTACTTC,CAGSGIPGGSKNIQYF
few,TRBV5-1,TRBD1,TRBJ2-6,TGCGCCAGCAGCTTCCTTCCCACCGGGACAGCGAATTCTGGGGCCAACGTCCTGACTTTC,CASSFLPTGTANSGANVLTF
few,TRBV7-9,TRBD2,TRBJ2-1,TGTGCCAGCAGCTTAGCTAGCGGGGGAAACAATGAGCAGTTCTTC,CASSLASGGNNEQFF
few,TRBV19,NA,TRBJ1-5,TGTGCCAGTAGTATTAAGGCCGAAGGGTACCAGCCCCAGCATTTT,CASSIKAEGYQPQHF